These 16 T cell receptor beta chains came from one sample sequenced in a study of T-cell memory formation after mild COVID-19 (dated by TCRdb to the early 2020s). The library relied on 5' RACE. Data came from an Illumina NovaSeq 6000. TCRdb handled the public reads itself, with Q25 trimming in fastp and clone calling in MiXCR, and kept productive beta chains. All rows with the same CDR3 protein become a single entry with the most common DNA and genes. This sample holds approximately 580,000 distinct CDR3 sequences; about a fifth were observed only once. Under 15% of the sample is held by the ten biggest clonotypes. Sequenced sample: PBMCs or a T cell subset sorted from them (not recorded which). These receptors were taken from an adult woman who had mild COVID-19 (a few samples of this study predate the infection). The sample titles of this study are shuffled in the database, so cell type and time point are left out; the donor was told from shared clones.

V is TRBV5-5 and J is TRBJ2-5; 7 bases fit TRBD2. CDR3 size: 16 residues. Germline values: CDR1 SGHKS, CDR2 YYEKEE (reference sequence). Trimming at V came to 2 bases and at J to 2 bases, leaving 9 bases not matched to a gene. The CDR3 region has the DNA TGTGCCAGCAGCTTAGCGTCGGCGGGGGTTCAAGAGACCCAGTACTTC. It specifies CASSLASAGVQETQYF.

The rearrangement links TRBV5-1 to TRBJ2-2, with D perhaps TRBD2 (5 bases). V was pared by 4 bases and J by 6 bases, with 13 bases between. From germline, CDR1 is SGHRS and CDR2 YFSETQ. The CDR3 runs 14 residues. The CDR3 DNA sequence: TGCGCCAGCAGCGGCACTTGGGAGTCCGGGGAGCTGTTTTTT. It is translated as CASSGTWESGELFF.

This clonotype was detected only a few times. V usage is TRBV3-1 and J usage is TRBJ2-2; D is undetermined. V was cut by 1 base and J by 4 bases, with 10 bases left in between. The CDR3 is 15 residues long. The germline V gene has CDR1 LGHDT and CDR2 YNNKEL (reference sequence). The CDR3, as DNA: TGTGCCAGCAGCCAAGCTCCCTGGATCACCGGGGAGCTGTTTTTT. Translating gives CASSQAPWITGELFF. Variable domain in full (rest from reference TRBV3-1 and TRBJ2-2): DTAVSQTPKYLVTQMGNDKSIKCEQNLGHDTMYWYKQDSKKFLKIMFSYNNKELIINETVPNRFSPKSPDKAHLNLHINSLELGDSAVYFCASSQAPWITGELFFGEGSRLTVL.

Only one count was recorded for this clonotype. The chain's CDR3 is CATQGMNTEAFF. CDR3 sequence (DNA): TGTGCCACTCAGGGGATGAACACTGAAGCTTTCTTT. The chain links TRBV10-3 to TRBJ1-1; tentatively, D is TRBD1 (6 bases). Germline V CDR1 and CDR2: ENHRY, SYGVKD. V lost 10 bases to trimming and J lost 0 bases, with 9 bases between them. The CDR3 runs to 12 residues.

The chain is built from TRBV3-1 and TRBJ1-4, with D possibly being TRBD1 (5 bases). V was trimmed by 0 bases and J by 8 bases, leaving 22 bases between them. CDR1 LGHDT and CDR2 YNNKEL come from the germline V gene (reference sequence). The CDR3 length is 18 residues. CDR3 residues: CASSQERTQTEQDEKLFF. The CDR3 DNA reads TGTGCCAGCAGCCAAGAAAGGACCCAGACAGAACAGGACGAAAAACTGTTTTTT.

This clonotype showed up many times. CDR3 loop: CAWNREGNNEQFF. CDR3 DNA: TGTGCCTGGAACAGGGAGGGTAACAATGAGCAGTTCTTC. The V gene is TRBV30, the J gene TRBJ2-1; TRBD2 is a possible D gene (7 bases). CDR3 length: 13 residues. Germline V gene sequence: CDR1 GTSNPN, CDR2 SVGIG (reference sequence). Trimming cost V 4 bases and J 5 bases, with 12 bases left between them.

The gene calls are TRBV7-8 and TRBJ1-3; D gene ambiguous. This CDR3 has 16 amino acids. V was trimmed by 1 base and J by 0 bases, leaving 10 bases between them. Germline V gene data show CDR1 as SGHVS and CDR2 as FQNEAQ. CDR3 nucleotides: TGTGCCAGCAGCTTAGACTGGGCGGGCTCTGGAAACACCATATATTTT. This sequence encodes CASSLDWAGSGNTIYF. The variable domain in full, completed from reference TRBV7-8 and TRBJ1-3, reads GAGVSQSPRYKVAKRGQDVALRCDPISGHVSLFWYQQALGQGPEFLTYFQNEAQLDKSGLPSDRFFAERPEGSVSTLKIQRTQQEDSAVYLCASSLDWAGSGNTIYFGEGSWLTVV.

This clonotype appeared a few times. This chain connects TRBV7-3 to TRBJ2-3; the D is unclear. CDR1 SGHTA and CDR2 FQGTGA come from the germline V gene. Between the trimmed V and J ends, which lost 5 bases and 1 base, there was a span of 16 bases. The CDR3 contains 16 residues. The CDR3 loop is CASSPLGRAGTDTQYF. CDR3 nucleotide sequence: TGTGCCAGCAGCCCGCTTGGACGCGCAGGCACAGATACGCAGTATTTT.

The chain joins TRBV7-2 to TRBJ2-1; 9 nucleotides match TRBD1. Germline CDR1 SGHTA, CDR2 FQGNSA. After removal of 3 bases from V and 8 bases from J, the junction contained 11 bases not matched to a gene. The CDR3 consists of 16 residues. The CDR3: CASSLRRGQGRHEQFF. The DNA for the CDR3 is TGTGCCAGCAGCTTGCGCCGAGGACAGGGGCGGCATGAGCAGTTCTTC.

This clonotype was seen only a few times. One end of the junction fails to match germline, which may point to a read error. The chain has TRBV4-1 and TRBJ2-1, with TRBD2 as a possible D gene (6 bases). The CDR3 extends over 14 amino acids. Germline CDR1 is MGHRA and CDR2 is YSYEKL. The CDR3 nucleotides are TGCGCCAGCAGCGGGGTAGCGGCTTACAATGAACAGTTCTTC. Translating gives CASSGVAAYNEQFF.

This clonotype was recorded only once. The V call is TRBV12-3 or TRBV12-4, the J call TRBJ2-3; no reliable D call. The V end lost 7 bases, the J end lost 4 bases, and 15 bases lay between the germline ends. The CDR3 contains 14 residues. The CDR3 loop is CASIFLSLPDTQYF. CDR3 DNA: TGTGCCAGCATTTTTCTCTCCCTCCCAGATACGCAGTATTTT.

This chain links TRBV27 with TRBJ2-3, with 13 nucleotides matching TRBD2. This CDR3 has 17 residues. Losses at the gene ends were 6 bases for V and 4 bases for J; bases not matched to a gene: 10. Germline V CDR1 and CDR2: MNHEY, SMNVEV (reference sequence). The CDR3 sequence is CASSRTSGSLFPDTQYF. CDR3 DNA: TGTGCCAGCAGCCGGACTAGCGGGAGTTTATTTCCAGATACGCAGTATTTT.

CDR3 DNA: TGTGCCAGCAGCCAAGTTTTGGAGACAACCCAAGAGACCCAGTACTTC. Its translation: CASSQVLETTQETQYF. This chain joins TRBV4-2 and TRBJ2-5; D gene ambiguous. CDR1 is LGHNA, CDR2 YNFKEQ, per germline. V gave up 1 base and J gave up 1 base, with 13 bases separating them. There are 16 residues in the CDR3.

The V gene is TRBV5-4, the J gene TRBJ2-7; 8 nucleotides align to TRBD1. V shed 0 bases, J shed 2 bases, and the junction held 13 bases outside the gene matches. The CDR3 length is 18 residues. Germline loops: CDR1 SGHNT, CDR2 YYREEE (reference sequence). In DNA, the CDR3 is TGTGCCAGCAGCTTGGGGCGAGGTCAGGGGGCGTCGACCTACGAGCAGTACTTC. Translated, it gives CASSLGRGQGASTYEQYF.

The chain couples TRBV10-3 to TRBJ1-6, with 7 bases identical to TRBD1. This CDR3 has 15 amino acids. Germline V gene lookup returns CDR1 ENHRY and CDR2 SYGVKD. V shed 3 bases and J 6 bases; nucleotides not matched to a gene: 5. The CDR3 nucleotides read TGTGCCATCAGTGACACACAGGGGAGTAATTCACCCCTCCACTTT. This translates into CAISDTQGSNSPLHF.

V and J are TRBV18 and TRBJ2-3, with unresolved D. Trimming stripped 3 bases from V and 0 bases from J, with 10 bases between. CDR1 and CDR2 (germline): KGHSH, LQKENI. The CDR3 extends over 15 amino acids. This CDR3 is CASSPPYRSTDTQYF. CDR3 in DNA: TGTGCCAGCTCACCCCCCTATCGTAGCACAGATACGCAGTATTTT. Combining the CDR3 with reference TRBV18 and TRBJ2-3 gives the whole variable domain NAGVMQNPRHLVRRRGQEARLRCSPMKGHSHVYWYRQLPEEGLKFMVYLQKENIIDESGMPKERFSAEFPKEGPSILRIQQVVRGDSAAYFCASSPPYRSTDTQYFGPGTRLTVL.